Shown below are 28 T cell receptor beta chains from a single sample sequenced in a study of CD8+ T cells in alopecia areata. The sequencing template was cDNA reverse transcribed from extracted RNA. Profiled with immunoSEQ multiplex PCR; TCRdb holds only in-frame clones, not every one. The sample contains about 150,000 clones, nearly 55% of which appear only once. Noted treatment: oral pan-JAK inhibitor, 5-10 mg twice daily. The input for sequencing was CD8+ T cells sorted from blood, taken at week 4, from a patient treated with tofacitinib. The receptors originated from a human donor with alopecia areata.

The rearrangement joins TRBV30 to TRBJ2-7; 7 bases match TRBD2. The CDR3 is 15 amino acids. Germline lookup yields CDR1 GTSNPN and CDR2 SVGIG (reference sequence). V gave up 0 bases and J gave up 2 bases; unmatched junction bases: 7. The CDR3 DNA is TGTGCCTGGAGTGTTCGGGCGGGAGAACCCTACGAGCAGTACTTC. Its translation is CAWSVRAGEPYEQYF.

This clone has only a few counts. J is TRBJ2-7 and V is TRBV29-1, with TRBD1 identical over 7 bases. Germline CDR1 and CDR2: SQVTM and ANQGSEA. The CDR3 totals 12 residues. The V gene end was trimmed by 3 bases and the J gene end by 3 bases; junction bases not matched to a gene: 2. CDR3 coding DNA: TGCAGCGTTGAGGGACAGCGCTACGAGCAGTACTTC. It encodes CSVEGQRYEQYF.

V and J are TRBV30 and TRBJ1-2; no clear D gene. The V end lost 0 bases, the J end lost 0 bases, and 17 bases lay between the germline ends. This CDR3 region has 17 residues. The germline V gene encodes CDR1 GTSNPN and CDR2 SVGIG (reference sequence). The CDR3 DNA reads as TGTGCCTGGAGTGTACAGTCAGAGATGCAAGCTAACTATGGCTACACCTTC. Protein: CAWSVQSEMQANYGYTF.

CDR3 region: CASKGGGPYNEQFF. CDR3 in DNA: TGTGCCAGCAAGGGGGGAGGACCCTACAATGAGCAGTTCTTC. The chain combines TRBV27 with TRBJ2-1, with D possibly called TRBD1 or TRBD2 (6 bases each). This CDR3 spans 14 amino acids. Trimming pared 7 bases from V and 2 bases from J, leaving 12 bases between. Per germline, CDR1 MNHEY and CDR2 SMNVEV (reference sequence).

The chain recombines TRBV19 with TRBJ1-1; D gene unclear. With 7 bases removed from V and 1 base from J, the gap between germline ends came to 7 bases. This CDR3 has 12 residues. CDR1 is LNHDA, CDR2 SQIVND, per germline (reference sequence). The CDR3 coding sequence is TGTGCCAGTAACTCAGGGAACACTGAAGCTTTCTTT. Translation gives CASNSGNTEAFF.

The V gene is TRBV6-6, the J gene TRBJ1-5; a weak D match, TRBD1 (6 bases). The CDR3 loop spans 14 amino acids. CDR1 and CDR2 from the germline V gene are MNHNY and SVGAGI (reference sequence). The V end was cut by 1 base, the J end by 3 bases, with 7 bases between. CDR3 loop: CASSYWDTNQPQHF. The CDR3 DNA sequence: TGTGCCAGCAGTTACTGGGACACCAATCAGCCCCAGCATTTT.

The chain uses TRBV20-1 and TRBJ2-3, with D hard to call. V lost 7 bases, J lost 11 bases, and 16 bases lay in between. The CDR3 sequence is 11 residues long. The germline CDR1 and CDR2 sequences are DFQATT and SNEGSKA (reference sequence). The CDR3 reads CSVPDGFRQYF. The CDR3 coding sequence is TGCAGTGTTCCTGACGGTTTTCGGCAGTATTTT.

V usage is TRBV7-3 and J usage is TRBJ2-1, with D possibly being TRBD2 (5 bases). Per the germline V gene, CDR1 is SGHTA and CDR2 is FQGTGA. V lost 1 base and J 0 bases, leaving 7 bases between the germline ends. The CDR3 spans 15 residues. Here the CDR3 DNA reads TGTGCCAGCAGCTTAAATCGGGGCTCCTACAATGAGCAGTTCTTC. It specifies CASSLNRGSYNEQFF.

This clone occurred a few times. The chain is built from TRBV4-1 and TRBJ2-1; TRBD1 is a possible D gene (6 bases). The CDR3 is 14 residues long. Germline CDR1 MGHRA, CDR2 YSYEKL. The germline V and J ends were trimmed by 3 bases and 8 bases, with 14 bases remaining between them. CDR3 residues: CASSQKTGQYEQFF. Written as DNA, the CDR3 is TGCGCCAGCAGCCAGAAGACAGGTCAGTATGAGCAGTTCTTC.

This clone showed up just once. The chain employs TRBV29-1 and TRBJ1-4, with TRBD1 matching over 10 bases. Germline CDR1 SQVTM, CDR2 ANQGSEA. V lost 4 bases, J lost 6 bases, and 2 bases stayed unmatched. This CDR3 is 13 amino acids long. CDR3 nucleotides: TGCAGCGTTGCGACAGGGGGCCATGAAAAACTGTTTTTT. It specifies CSVATGGHEKLFF.

The CDR3 bases are TGTGCCAGCATTGCGAGGGAGACCCAGTACTTC. It codes for CASIARETQYF. This chain links TRBV21-1 with TRBJ2-5; the D call in the table, TRBD2, was not verified against the DNA. TRBV21-1 is a documented pseudogene. CDR3 length: 11 residues.

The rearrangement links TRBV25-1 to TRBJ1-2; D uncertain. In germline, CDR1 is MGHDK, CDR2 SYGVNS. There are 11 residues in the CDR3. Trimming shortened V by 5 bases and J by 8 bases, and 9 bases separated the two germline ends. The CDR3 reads CASSHPAGYTF. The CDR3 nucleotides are TGTGCCAGCAGTCACCCGGCGGGCTACACCTTC.

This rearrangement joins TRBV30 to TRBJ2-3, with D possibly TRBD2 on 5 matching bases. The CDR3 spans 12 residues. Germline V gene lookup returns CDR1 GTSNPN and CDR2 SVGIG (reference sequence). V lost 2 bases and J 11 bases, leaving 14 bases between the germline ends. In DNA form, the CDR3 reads TGTGCCTGGAGTTGGGCAGGAGCGGAGCAGTATTTT. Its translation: CAWSWAGAEQYF.

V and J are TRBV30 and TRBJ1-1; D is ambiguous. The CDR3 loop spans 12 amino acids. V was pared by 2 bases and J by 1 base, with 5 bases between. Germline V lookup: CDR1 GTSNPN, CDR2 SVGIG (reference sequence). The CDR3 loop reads CAWSSRNTEAFF. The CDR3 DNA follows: TGTGCCTGGAGTTCGAGGAACACTGAAGCTTTCTTT.

The CDR3 coding sequence is TGTGCCAGCAACCTAGACCTAACCCTGAACACCGGGGAGCTGTTTTTT. It yields the protein CASNLDLTLNTGELFF. The V and J genes are TRBV7-4 and TRBJ2-2, with D unclear. Germline CDR1 SGHVT, CDR2 SQSDAQ. Trimming removed 7 bases at V and 1 base at J, with 16 bases between. The CDR3 covers 16 residues.

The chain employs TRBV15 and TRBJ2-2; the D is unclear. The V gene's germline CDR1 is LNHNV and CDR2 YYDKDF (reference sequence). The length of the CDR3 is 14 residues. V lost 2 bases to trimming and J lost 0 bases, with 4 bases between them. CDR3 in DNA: TGTGCCACCAGCAGACGAGCGAACACCGGGGAGCTGTTTTTT. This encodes CATSRRANTGELFF. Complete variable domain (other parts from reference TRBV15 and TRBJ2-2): DAMVIQNPRYQVTQFGKPVTLSCSQTLNHNVMYWYQQKSSQAPKLLFHYYDKDFNNEADTPDNFQSRRPNTSFCFLDIRSPGLGDTAMYLCATSRRANTGELFFGEGSRLTVL.

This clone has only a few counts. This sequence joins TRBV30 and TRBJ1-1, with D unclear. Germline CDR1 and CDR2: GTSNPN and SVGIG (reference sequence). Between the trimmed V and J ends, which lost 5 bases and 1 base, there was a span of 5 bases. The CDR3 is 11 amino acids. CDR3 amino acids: CAWAGNTEAFF. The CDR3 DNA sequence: TGTGCCTGGGCGGGGAACACTGAAGCTTTCTTT.

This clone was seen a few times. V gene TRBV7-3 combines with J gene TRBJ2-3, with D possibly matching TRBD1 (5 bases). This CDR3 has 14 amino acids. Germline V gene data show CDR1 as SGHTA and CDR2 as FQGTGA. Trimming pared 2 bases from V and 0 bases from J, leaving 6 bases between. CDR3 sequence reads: CASSLAGSTDTQYF. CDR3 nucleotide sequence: TGTGCCAGCAGCTTAGCAGGGAGCACAGATACGCAGTATTTT.

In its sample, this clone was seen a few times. CDR3 nucleotide sequence: TGTGCCAGCAGTTTATCGGTGAAGGGAAACTATGGCTACACCTTC. Protein product: CASSLSVKGNYGYTF. This rearrangement joins TRBV27 to TRBJ1-2; D remains unclear. Trimming pared 0 bases from V and 2 bases from J, leaving 10 bases between. Germline CDR1 and CDR2: MNHEY and SMNVEV (reference sequence). The CDR3 spans 15 residues.

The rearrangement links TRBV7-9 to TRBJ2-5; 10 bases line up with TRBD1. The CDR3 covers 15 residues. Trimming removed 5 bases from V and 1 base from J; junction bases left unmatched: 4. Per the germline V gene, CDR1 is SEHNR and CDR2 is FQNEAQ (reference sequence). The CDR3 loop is CASSQRDRGQETQYF. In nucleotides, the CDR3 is TGTGCCAGCAGCCAACGGGACAGGGGCCAAGAGACCCAGTACTTC.

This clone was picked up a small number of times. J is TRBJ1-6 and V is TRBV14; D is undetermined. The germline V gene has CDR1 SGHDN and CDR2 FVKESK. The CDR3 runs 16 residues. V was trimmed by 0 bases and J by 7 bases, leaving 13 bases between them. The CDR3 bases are TGTGCCAGCAGCCAAGATCTGGGTTCTGTCAATTCACCCCTCCACTTT. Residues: CASSQDLGSVNSPLHF.

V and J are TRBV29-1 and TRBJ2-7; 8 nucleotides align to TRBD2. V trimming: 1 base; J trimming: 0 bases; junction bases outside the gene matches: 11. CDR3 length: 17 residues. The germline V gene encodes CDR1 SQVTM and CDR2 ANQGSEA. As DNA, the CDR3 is TGCAGCGTTGAAGGCCCTTCGGGAGGGTCCAGCTCCTACGAGCAGTACTTC. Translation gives CSVEGPSGGSSSYEQYF.

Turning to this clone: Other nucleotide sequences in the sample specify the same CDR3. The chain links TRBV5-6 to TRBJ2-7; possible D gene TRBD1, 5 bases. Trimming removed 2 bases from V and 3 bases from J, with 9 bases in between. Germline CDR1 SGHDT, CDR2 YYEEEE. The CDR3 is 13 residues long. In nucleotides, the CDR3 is TGTGCCAGCAGCTTCAGGGATAGCTACGAGCAGTACTTC. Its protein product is CASSFRDSYEQYF.

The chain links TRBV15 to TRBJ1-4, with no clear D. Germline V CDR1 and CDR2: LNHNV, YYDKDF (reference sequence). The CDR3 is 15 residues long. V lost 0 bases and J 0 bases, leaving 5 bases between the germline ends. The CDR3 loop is CATSRDGATNEKLFF. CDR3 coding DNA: TGTGCCACCAGCAGAGATGGCGCAACTAATGAAAAACTGTTTTTT. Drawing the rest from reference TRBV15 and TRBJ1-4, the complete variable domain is DAMVIQNPRYQVTQFGKPVTLSCSQTLNHNVMYWYQQKSSQAPKLLFHYYDKDFNNEADTPDNFQSRRPNTSFCFLDIRSPGLGDTAMYLCATSRDGATNEKLFFGSGTQLSVL.

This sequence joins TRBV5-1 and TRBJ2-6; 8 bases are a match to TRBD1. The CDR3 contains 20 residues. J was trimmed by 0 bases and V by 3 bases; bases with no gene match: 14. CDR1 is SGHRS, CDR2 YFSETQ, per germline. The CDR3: CASSWTNAGTGYSGANVLTF. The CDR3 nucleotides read TGCGCCAGCAGCTGGACGAACGCCGGGACAGGATACTCTGGGGCCAACGTCCTGACTTTC.

The CDR3 DNA follows: TGTGCCAGCAGTGAAATAGGGGCCGATGCCCAGTACTTC. Translated: CASSEIGADAQYF. This chain uses TRBV25-1 with TRBJ2-5; TRBD1 is a possible D gene (5 bases). V was trimmed by 2 bases and J by 9 bases, leaving 13 bases between them. From germline, CDR1 is MGHDK and CDR2 SYGVNS. The CDR3 is made up of 13 amino acids.

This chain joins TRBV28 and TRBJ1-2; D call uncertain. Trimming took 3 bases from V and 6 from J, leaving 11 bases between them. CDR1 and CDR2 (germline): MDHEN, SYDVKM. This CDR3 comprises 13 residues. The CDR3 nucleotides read TGTGCCAGCAGTTTTTCGGGGTTTGATGGCTACACCTTC. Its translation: CASSFSGFDGYTF.

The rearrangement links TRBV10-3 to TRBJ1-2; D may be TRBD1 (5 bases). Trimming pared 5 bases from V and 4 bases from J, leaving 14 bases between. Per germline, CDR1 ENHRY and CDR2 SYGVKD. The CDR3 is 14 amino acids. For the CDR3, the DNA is TGTGCCATCAGTCGTGGGACGGACACCTATGGCTACACCTTC. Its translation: CAISRGTDTYGYTF.